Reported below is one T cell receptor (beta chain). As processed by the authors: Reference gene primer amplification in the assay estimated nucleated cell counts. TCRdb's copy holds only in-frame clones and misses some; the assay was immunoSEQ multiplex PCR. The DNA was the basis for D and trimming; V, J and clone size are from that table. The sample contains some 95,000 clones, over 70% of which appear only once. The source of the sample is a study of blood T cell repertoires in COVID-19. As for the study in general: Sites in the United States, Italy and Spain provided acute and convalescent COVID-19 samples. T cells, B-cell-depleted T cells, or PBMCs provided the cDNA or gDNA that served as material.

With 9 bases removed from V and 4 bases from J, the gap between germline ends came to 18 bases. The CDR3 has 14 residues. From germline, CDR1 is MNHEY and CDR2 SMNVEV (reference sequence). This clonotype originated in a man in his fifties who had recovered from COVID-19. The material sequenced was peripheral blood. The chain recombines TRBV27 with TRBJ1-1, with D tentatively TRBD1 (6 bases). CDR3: CASPEGGDGTEAFF. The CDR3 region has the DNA TGTGCCAGTCCCGAGGGGGGGGACGGCACTGAAGCTTTCTTT.